Given below is one T cell receptor (beta chain) in context. The data were obtained in a study of blood T cell repertoires in COVID-19. Per the germline V gene, CDR1 is SGHNT and CDR2 is YYREEE (reference sequence). This CDR3 has 16 residues. V gave up 3 bases and J gave up 6 bases; unmatched junction bases: 10. Produced via immunoSEQ multiplex PCR; TCRdb's table is partial and in-frame only. The top ten hold about 2% of the sample, which has approximately 500,000 clones, approximately 90% seen once. V is TRBV5-4 and J is TRBJ2-1; 9 bases fit TRBD2. The clonotype originates from a woman aged 40 to 49 who had recovered from COVID-19. Sequenced sample: PBMCs or T cells enriched from blood (not recorded which). CDR3: CASSSPSGTIGNEQFF. Here the CDR3 DNA reads TGTGCCAGCAGCTCACCTAGCGGGACGATTGGCAATGAGCAGTTCTTC.